Below, 29 T cell receptor beta chains from the same sample are listed, as sequenced in a study of blood T cell repertoires in COVID-19. Here immunoSEQ multiplex PCR was the method, and the copy in TCRdb shows in-frame clones only, minus some. Of 310,000 or so clones listed, roughly nine tenths are singletons. Sequencing was done on a sample of PBMCs or T cells enriched from blood (not recorded which). The receptors come from a woman under 40 who had recovered from COVID-19.

The genes are TRBV18 and TRBJ2-1; D is ambiguous. V shed 3 bases and J shed 0 bases, with 12 bases lying between them. In germline, CDR1 is KGHSH, CDR2 LQKENI. The CDR3 loop spans 16 amino acids. This CDR3 reads CASSPVTVSSYNEQFF. CDR3 DNA: TGTGCCAGCTCACCGGTCACAGTGAGCTCCTACAATGAGCAGTTCTTC.

This chain connects TRBV2 to TRBJ1-1, with 8 positions matching TRBD1. CDR3 size: 12 residues. Germline V lookup: CDR1 SNHLY, CDR2 FYNNEI. V shed 11 bases and J 4 bases; nucleotides not matched to a gene: 6. The CDR3 loop reads CARDRGGTEAFF. CDR3 DNA sequence: TGTGCCCGAGACAGGGGTGGCACTGAAGCTTTCTTT.

This clone was counted once. V usage is TRBV30 and J usage is TRBJ1-2, with 10 bases lining up with TRBD1. Germline V gene lookup returns CDR1 GTSNPN and CDR2 SVGIG (reference sequence). The CDR3 totals 15 residues. V trimming: 3 bases; J trimming: 4 bases; junction bases outside the gene matches: 8. CDR3 nucleotide sequence: TGTGCCTGGAGGAGACAGGGGGCGCAGAGCTATGGCTACACCTTC. Amino acid sequence: CAWRRQGAQSYGYTF.

CDR3 sequence reads: CASSERQGSREAQHF. CDR3 DNA: TGTGCCAGCAGTGAAAGGCAGGGGTCCCGAGAGGCCCAGCATTTT. The genes are TRBV6-1 and TRBJ1-5; D possibly corresponds to TRBD1 (6 bases). V lost 2 bases to trimming and J lost 11 bases, with 19 bases between them. CDR3 size: 15 residues. The germline CDR1 and CDR2 sequences are MNHNS and SASEGT.

With respect to this clone: The identical CDR3 is also encoded by other nucleotide sequences in the sample. V usage is TRBV3-1 (or the pseudogene TRBV3-2) and J usage is TRBJ1-1; a weak D match, TRBD1 (6 bases). From germline, CDR1 is LGHDT and CDR2 YNNKEL (reference sequence). CDR3 size: 14 residues. V lost 1 base and J 2 bases, leaving 8 bases between the germline ends. The chain's CDR3 is CASSQGTANTEAFF. The CDR3 DNA follows: TGTGCCAGCAGCCAAGGGACAGCCAACACTGAAGCTTTCTTT.

This CDR3 reads CAWSVQRGGPGELFF. The CDR3 DNA follows: TGTGCCTGGAGTGTTCAGCGGGGGGGCCCCGGGGAGCTGTTTTTT. The J gene is TRBJ2-2, the V gene TRBV30, with 10 bases lining up with TRBD2. CDR1 and CDR2 from the germline V gene are GTSNPN and SVGIG (reference sequence). CDR3 length: 15 amino acids. Trimming removed 0 bases from V and 6 bases from J; junction bases left unmatched: 4.

The chain has TRBV15 and TRBJ1-2, with 7 bases matching TRBD1. V was pared by 3 bases and J by 5 bases, with 15 bases of the junction left unmatched. Germline V CDR1 and CDR2: LNHNV, YYDKDF (reference sequence). The CDR3 loop spans 17 amino acids. The CDR3 bases are TGTGCCACCAGCAGTGGGGCTACAGGGGTTCGTCGGTATGGCTACACCTTC. Protein: CATSSGATGVRRYGYTF.

The chain has TRBV18 and TRBJ2-5; the match to TRBD1 covers 7 bases. This CDR3 region has 16 residues. Germline V gene data show CDR1 as KGHSH and CDR2 as LQKENI. Trimming took 0 bases from V and 4 from J; bases not matched to a gene: 8. CDR3 region: CASSPPQGTEGETQYF. CDR3 bases: TGTGCCAGCTCACCACCGCAAGGGACAGAGGGAGAGACCCAGTACTTC.

The rearrangement links TRBV7-8 to TRBJ1-6; a weak D match, TRBD1 (5 bases). Germline CDR1 SGHVS, CDR2 FQNEAQ. V gave up 7 bases and J gave up 7 bases, with 17 bases separating them. The CDR3 totals 15 residues. The CDR3 here is CASTDFGQGNSPLHF. The CDR3 DNA is TGTGCCAGCACCGATTTTGGGCAGGGAAATTCACCCCTCCACTTT.

The chain recombines TRBV5-6 with TRBJ1-5; the D gene is possibly TRBD1 (5 bases). From germline, CDR1 is SGHDT and CDR2 YYEEEE. This CDR3 spans 13 amino acids. V was shortened by 3 bases and J by 4 bases, with 8 bases between the two germline ends. DNA for the CDR3: TGTGCCAGCAGCTGGGGCGTTAATCAGCCCCAGCATTTT. This sequence encodes CASSWGVNQPQHF.

The V gene is TRBV18, the J gene TRBJ1-4, with a tentative D call TRBD1 (6 bases). Trimming left V 4 bases short and J 8 bases short, with 14 bases between. The germline CDR1 and CDR2 sequences are KGHSH and LQKENI. The CDR3 covers 14 residues. CDR3 DNA: TGTGCCAGCTCACGGTCTAGTACAGGGGAAAAACTGTTTTTT. This encodes CASSRSSTGEKLFF.

The V call is TRBV19, the J call TRBJ2-5; 10 bases match TRBD2. V lost 3 bases and J lost 5; bases outside the gene matches: 9. CDR1 and CDR2 (germline): LNHDA, SQIVND (reference sequence). This CDR3 is built from 16 residues. The CDR3 sequence is CASSIRAGGPGETQYF. Here the CDR3 DNA reads TGTGCCAGTAGTATTCGAGCGGGGGGGCCCGGTGAGACCCAGTACTTC.

The chain links TRBV5-4 to TRBJ1-1; 8 bases match TRBD1. The length of the CDR3 is 12 residues. V was pared by 4 bases and J by 4 bases, with 0 bases of the junction left unmatched. Germline loops: CDR1 SGHNT, CDR2 YYREEE (reference sequence). The CDR3 region is CASSGQGTEAFF. CDR3 in DNA: TGTGCCAGCAGCGGACAGGGCACTGAAGCTTTCTTT.

The chain recombines TRBV7-2 with TRBJ1-2; possible D gene TRBD1, 6 bases. The CDR3 runs to 13 residues. Germline CDR1 reads SGHTA; CDR2 reads FQGNSA. Trimming pared 1 base from V and 4 bases from J, leaving 7 bases between. CDR3 sequence: CASSLETGYGYTF. The CDR3 DNA follows: TGTGCCAGCAGCTTAGAGACAGGCTATGGCTACACCTTC.

V and J are TRBV10-1 and TRBJ2-1, with TRBD2 as a possible D gene (6 bases). The V gene lost 6 bases and the J gene lost 4 bases, with 19 bases spanning the gap. CDR3 length equals 16 residues. Germline V gene sequence: CDR1 WNHNN, CDR2 SYGVQD (reference sequence). Here the CDR3 reads CASSATSGGLYNEQFF. Here the CDR3 DNA reads TGCGCCAGCAGCGCGACTAGTGGTGGCCTATACAATGAGCAGTTCTTC.

The chain recombines TRBV2 with TRBJ1-2; D is perhaps TRBD1 (6 bases). CDR1 SNHLY and CDR2 FYNNEI come from the germline V gene. V was shortened by 7 bases and J by 6 bases, with 12 bases between the two germline ends. The CDR3 runs to 12 residues. As DNA, the CDR3 is TGTGCCAGCACCGCTACAGGGAATGGCTACACCTTC. Encoded protein: CASTATGNGYTF.

This chain links TRBV5-4 with TRBJ1-3; D remains unclear. The length of the CDR3 is 15 residues. Deletions cut 3 bases from V and 3 bases from J, with 13 bases between. In germline, CDR1 is SGHNT, CDR2 YYREEE (reference sequence). CDR3 sequence reads: CASSSLNGVGNTIYF. CDR3 nucleotide sequence: TGTGCCAGCAGCTCGCTTAACGGGGTTGGAAACACCATATATTTT.

The CDR3 sequence is CASSLGTGTTNEKLFF. The CDR3, as DNA: TGCGCCAGCAGCTTGGGGACAGGGACAACTAATGAAAAACTGTTTTTT. V usage is TRBV5-1 and J usage is TRBJ1-4, with 8 nucleotides matching TRBD1. CDR3 length equals 16 residues. Per germline, CDR1 SGHRS and CDR2 YFSETQ. With V trimmed by 0 bases and J by 0 bases, 1 base remained unmatched.

The chain recombines TRBV7-3 with TRBJ2-5, with 7 bases aligning to TRBD2. The CDR3 loop spans 14 amino acids. The germline CDR1 and CDR2 sequences are SGHTA and FQGTGA. The V gene end was trimmed by 5 bases and the J gene end by 5 bases; junction bases not matched to a gene: 8. The CDR3 sequence: CASSPGGRGETQYF. CDR3 DNA sequence: TGTGCCAGCAGCCCCGGTGGGCGGGGGGAGACCCAGTACTTC.

This clone showed up just a few times. The rearrangement joins TRBV7-9 to TRBJ2-7; TRBD1 agrees at 10 bases. In germline, CDR1 is SEHNR, CDR2 FQNEAQ (reference sequence). This CDR3 has 17 residues. After removal of 4 bases from V and 3 bases from J, the junction contained 12 bases not matched to a gene. CDR3 nucleotide sequence: TGTGCCAGCAGCTCACTGAGTTGGGGACAGGGGATCTACGAGCAGTACTTC. Protein: CASSSLSWGQGIYEQYF.

The V gene is TRBV13, the J gene TRBJ1-1, with TRBD1 matching over 10 bases. The V gene end was trimmed by 4 bases and the J gene end by 6 bases; junction bases not matched to a gene: 2. Germline values: CDR1 PRHDT, CDR2 FYEKMQ (reference sequence). This CDR3 comprises 13 residues. CDR3 DNA sequence: TGTGCCAGCAGCTCGGGACAGGGGCCTGAAGCTTTCTTT. Its translation is CASSSGQGPEAFF.

V usage is TRBV27 and J usage is TRBJ1-2; TRBD1 might be the D (5 bases). The CDR3 spans 14 residues. Trimming pared 5 bases from V and 4 bases from J, leaving 14 bases between. Looked up from germline, CDR1 is MNHEY and CDR2 is SMNVEV (reference sequence). CDR3 residues: CASSLGLRGYGYTF. CDR3 bases: TGTGCCAGCAGTCTGGGACTCCGGGGCTATGGCTACACCTTC.

This chain joins TRBV12-3 or TRBV12-4 and TRBJ2-7, with 9 bases identical to TRBD1. The CDR3 loop spans 13 amino acids. V lost 7 bases to trimming and J lost 7 bases; unmatched junction nucleotides: 8. CDR3 residues: CASTRTGVGEQYF. Written as DNA, the CDR3 is TGTGCCAGCACCCGGACAGGGGTCGGGGAGCAGTACTTC.

This clone was picked up a small number of times. The chain combines TRBV19 with TRBJ2-6; D unresolved. CDR1 and CDR2 (germline): LNHDA, SQIVND (reference sequence). The CDR3 spans 14 residues. Trimming stripped 7 bases from V and 0 bases from J, with 7 bases between. The CDR3 DNA reads as TGTGCCAGTACATTGGCCTCTGGGGCCAACGTCCTGACTTTC. It codes for CASTLASGANVLTF.

This chain joins TRBV7-6 and TRBJ1-1; the D is unclear. V gave up 5 bases and J gave up 4 bases, with 11 bases separating them. Germline V gives CDR1 SGHVS, CDR2 FNYEAQ. This CDR3 has 13 amino acids. The CDR3 nucleotides read TGTGCCAGCAGCCCCCGCAGTTCCACTGAAGCTTTCTTT. Translating gives CASSPRSSTEAFF.

This clone showed up just once. This chain joins TRBV19 and TRBJ2-3; D may be TRBD2 (5 bases). Germline loops: CDR1 LNHDA, CDR2 SQIVND (reference sequence). Deletions cut 6 bases from V and 4 bases from J, with 8 bases between. The CDR3 covers 12 residues. CDR3 protein: CASSLLADTQYF. Here the CDR3 DNA reads TGTGCCAGTAGCTTACTAGCAGATACGCAGTATTTT.

The chain carries TRBV5-1 and TRBJ1-3; TRBD1 aligns across 7 bases. The V gene's germline CDR1 is SGHRS and CDR2 YFSETQ. V shed 4 bases and J 0 bases; nucleotides not matched to a gene: 7. The CDR3 consists of 16 residues. The CDR3 DNA reads TGCGCCAGCAGCAAGGGACAGACGAGCTCTGGAAACACCATATATTTT. It encodes CASSKGQTSSGNTIYF. Looking up the rest from reference TRBV5-1 and TRBJ1-3 gives the full variable domain: KAGVTQTPRYLIKTRGQQVTLSCSPISGHRSVSWYQQTPGQGLQFLFEYFSETQRNKGNFPGRFSGRQFSNSRSEMNVSTLELGDSALYLCASSKGQTSSGNTIYFGEGSWLTVV.

The V gene is TRBV5-8, the J gene TRBJ1-5; 9 bases are a match to TRBD1. CDR1 is SGHTS, CDR2 YDEGEE, per germline. The CDR3 is made up of 17 amino acids. The trim removed 3 bases at V and 7 bases at J, leaving 14 bases unmatched. In DNA form, the CDR3 reads TGTGCCAGCAGCTCATGGGAGGGACAGGGAGGGGGACAGCCCCAGCATTTT. Amino acids: CASSSWEGQGGGQPQHF.

Remarks on this clone: The sample contains more than one DNA sequence encoding this CDR3. The rearrangement links TRBV5-1 to TRBJ2-5; 12 bases are a match to TRBD2. The germline V gene encodes CDR1 SGHRS and CDR2 YFSETQ. Trimming removed 0 bases from V and 5 bases from J; junction bases left unmatched: 2. This CDR3 has 15 residues. CDR3 bases: TGCGCCAGCAGCTTGGCTCTAGCGGGGGGGGAGACCCAGTACTTC. Residues: CASSLALAGGETQYF.